These 14 T cell receptor beta chains were sequenced from one sample in a study of technical replicates of blood from a few donors. Clones were sequenced by immunoSEQ multiplex PCR, and TCRdb holds only the in-frame ones, with some missing. There are approximately 53,000 clones in the sample; about 96% occur only once, and about 0.41% lies in the top ten. The sample comprised T cells isolated from PBMCs. The receptors come from a human donor in good health.

The chain joins TRBV10-3 to TRBJ2-1; 10 nucleotides agree with TRBD2. The CDR3 consists of 17 residues. Per the germline V gene, CDR1 is ENHRY and CDR2 is SYGVKD. V was pared by 7 bases and J by 2 bases, with 11 bases of the junction left unmatched. CDR3 loop: CAITSELAGGAYNEQFF. Written as DNA, the CDR3 is TGTGCCATCACGAGTGAGTTAGCGGGAGGTGCCTACAATGAGCAGTTCTTC.

The J gene is TRBJ2-7, the V gene TRBV7-9, with D hard to call. CDR1 and CDR2 (germline): SEHNR, FQNEAQ (reference sequence). Trimming pared 5 bases from V and 2 bases from J, leaving 16 bases between. The CDR3 length is 15 residues. Here the CDR3 reads CASSPGLTLAYEQYF. The CDR3 bases are TGTGCCAGCAGCCCTGGCCTGACTCTAGCCTACGAGCAGTACTTC. Supplemented by reference TRBV7-9 and TRBJ2-7, the full variable domain reads DTGVSQNPRHKITKRGQNVTFRCDPISEHNRLYWYRQTLGQGPEFLTYFQNEAQLEKSRLLSDRFSAERPKGSFSTLEIQRTEQGDSAMYLCASSPGLTLAYEQYFGPGTRLTVT.

This clone was counted only a few times. This sequence joins TRBV7-6 and TRBJ1-2, with D unresolved. The CDR3 contains 17 residues. V lost 1 base to trimming and J lost 1 base, with 16 bases between them. Germline assignment: CDR1 SGHVS and CDR2 FNYEAQ. The CDR3: CASSLGSAASVNYGYTF. In DNA form, the CDR3 reads TGTGCCAGCAGCTTAGGATCCGCAGCAAGCGTTAACTATGGCTACACCTTC.

V and J are TRBV4-2 and TRBJ2-1, with D tentatively TRBD1 (6 bases). The V end lost 1 base, the J end lost 8 bases, and 15 bases lay between the germline ends. This CDR3 comprises 15 residues. Germline lookup yields CDR1 LGHNA and CDR2 YNFKEQ. The CDR3 sequence is CASSQGGGPFDEQFF. DNA for the CDR3: TGTGCCAGCAGCCAAGGAGGGGGACCGTTTGATGAGCAGTTCTTC.

This sequence joins TRBV7-9 and TRBJ2-5; TRBD1 matches 10 bases. Losses at the gene ends were 3 bases for V and 5 bases for J; bases not matched to a gene: 6. The CDR3 covers 15 residues. Germline-derived CDR1 and CDR2 are SEHNR and FQNEAQ (reference sequence). The CDR3 coding sequence is TGTGCCAGCAGCTTTGGGACAGGGGATTGGGAGACCCAGTACTTC. This encodes CASSFGTGDWETQYF.

CDR3 region: CASRGTGVNPYEQYF. DNA of the CDR3: TGTGCCAGCAGAGGAACAGGGGTGAATCCCTACGAGCAGTACTTC. The chain combines TRBV6-5 with TRBJ2-7, with 7 bases matching TRBD1. The CDR3 loop spans 15 amino acids. The trim removed 6 bases at V and 2 bases at J, leaving 10 bases unmatched. Germline loops: CDR1 MNHEY, CDR2 SVGAGI.

This rearrangement joins TRBV6-5 to TRBJ1-1, with 7 positions matching TRBD1. CDR1 is MNHEY and CDR2 is SVGAGI in the germline V gene. J was trimmed by 1 base and V by 6 bases; bases with no gene match: 8. This CDR3 has 15 residues. CDR3 residues: CASSTPRQGNTEAFF. The CDR3 DNA follows: TGTGCCAGCAGCACTCCGAGACAGGGGAACACTGAAGCTTTCTTT.

As to this clone: The sample has other DNA sequences that encode this CDR3 too. The V gene is TRBV27, the J gene TRBJ2-2, with D unresolved. V lost 2 bases and J lost 4, with 5 bases in between. Germline V gene data show CDR1 as MNHEY and CDR2 as SMNVEV (reference sequence). The CDR3 is 13 residues long. CDR3 nucleotide sequence: TGTGCCAGCAGTTTAGGGCTCACCGGGGAGCTGTTTTTT. Amino acid sequence: CASSLGLTGELFF.

The chain joins TRBV6-5 to TRBJ1-4, with 7 bases identical to TRBD1. This CDR3 is built from 14 residues. V lost 4 bases and J lost 5; bases outside the gene matches: 4. Germline CDR1 and CDR2: MNHEY and SVGAGI. The CDR3 spells CASSSRTGNEKLFF. The CDR3 DNA sequence: TGTGCCAGCAGTTCACGGACAGGAAATGAAAAACTGTTTTTT.

This chain links TRBV19 with TRBJ2-7; D remains unclear. Germline values: CDR1 LNHDA, CDR2 SQIVND (reference sequence). This CDR3 spans 13 amino acids. Trimming cost V 2 bases and J 2 bases, with 7 bases left between them. CDR3 coding DNA: TGTGCCAGTAGTATACAGGCCGCCTACGAGCAGTACTTC. It yields the protein CASSIQAAYEQYF.

This rearrangement joins TRBV7-8 to TRBJ1-3; D is undetermined. The CDR3 contains 17 residues. The ends were cut back, 1 base at V and 0 bases at J, with 13 bases in the middle. CDR1 and CDR2 from the germline V gene are SGHVS and FQNEAQ. The CDR3 loop is CASSLGTRGLSGNTIYF. As DNA, the CDR3 is TGTGCCAGCAGCTTAGGGACCCGAGGGCTCTCTGGAAACACCATATATTTT.

V gene TRBV5-1 combines with J gene TRBJ2-1, with TRBD2 identical over 9 bases. The CDR3 has 14 residues. V trimming: 2 bases; J trimming: 9 bases; junction bases outside the gene matches: 6. The V gene's germline CDR1 is SGHRS and CDR2 YFSETQ. CDR3 sequence (DNA): TGCGCCAGCAGCTTCCGGCGGGAGGGGGTTGAGCAGTTCTTC. It specifies CASSFRREGVEQFF.

A few counts support this clone. This chain joins TRBV5-4 and TRBJ2-2; D might be TRBD1 (6 bases). The germline CDR1 and CDR2 sequences are SGHNT and YYREEE (reference sequence). The CDR3 is 15 residues long. Trimming took off 4 bases at V and 2 bases at J, with 12 bases between the two ends. CDR3: CASSLLQGNTGELFF. For the CDR3, the DNA is TGTGCCAGCAGCCTTCTACAGGGAAACACCGGGGAGCTGTTTTTT.

The chain joins TRBV4-1 to TRBJ2-7; tentative D call: TRBD1 (5 bases). CDR1 MGHRA and CDR2 YSYEKL come from the germline V gene. This CDR3 has 15 amino acids. Trimming shortened V by 3 bases and J by 7 bases, and 19 bases separated the two germline ends. Here the CDR3 DNA reads TGCGCCAGCAGCCACAGGGCAGGGCCCCAATGGGAGCAGTACTTC. Protein: CASSHRAGPQWEQYF.